The T cell receptor beta chain under discussion was sequenced for a study of Ad26.COV2.S vaccination and SARS-CoV-2 variants. The treatment was: around 19 received Ad26.COV2.S at low or high dose, single or two shots; several received placebo; per-sample allocation not given. The study sampled participants on day 63 after the first vaccine or placebo injection. Adults aged 18-55 years in Boston included the donor. This CDR3 spans 18 amino acids. Germline CDR1 SGDLS, CDR2 YYNGEE. J lost 0 bases, V lost 0 bases, and 7 bases had no gene match. This clone showed up just once. Its target is not known. Regarding the study as a whole: Greater spike-specific TCR breadth was seen in vaccine recipients than in placebo recipients.

Profiled with immunoSEQ multiplex PCR; TCRdb holds only in-frame clones, not every one. The sample includes about 440,000 clones, around 91% seen only once; the top ten take roughly 4%. This sequence originates from a person aged 18-60 years who received the Ad26.COV2.S COVID-19 vaccine or a placebo. Sequenced material: peripheral blood, taken in a trial of Ad26.COV2.S vaccine versus placebo. The chain is built from TRBV9 and TRBJ2-4, with 9 nucleotides matching TRBD1. DNA for the CDR3: TGTGCCAGCAGCGTAGCCCCCGGGGGACAGGGAGCCAAAAACATTCAGTACTTC. This translates into CASSVAPGGQGAKNIQYF.